Following are 9 T cell receptor beta chains from one sample sequenced in a study of prognosis after radiotherapy for stage I lung cancer. Two-round multiplex PCR on genomic DNA was the method by which TCR beta CDR3 was amplified. Gene-specific primers for each TRBV and TRBJ gene drove first-round PCR. TCRdb re-derived calls from the multiplex PCR reads in MiXCR, one entry per CDR3 protein. Of 9,000 to 13,000 distinct CDR3 sequences in the sample, about 54% were seen once. The material was PBMCs, obtained before or after stereotactic body radiation therapy (not recorded which). These receptors all stem from a donor over 45 with non-small cell lung cancer.

To note about this clonotype: The junction departs from the called germline gene at one end, perhaps through a read error. The rearrangement uses TRBV10-2 and TRBJ2-7, with no clear D. This CDR3 is built from 16 residues. Germline assignment: CDR1 WSHSY and CDR2 SAAADI. The CDR3 coding sequence is TGCGCCAGCAGGGAGTTACAATTGGGCGGTTCCTACGAGCAGTACTTC. Its protein is CASRELQLGGSYEQYF.

As concerns this clonotype: This likely traces to a read error, being one base from a far larger clone. The V and J genes are TRBV11-2 and TRBJ2-5, with 8 bases that match TRBD2. The J call is uncertain, as TRBJ2-1 better fits the DNA end. This CDR3 is built from 15 residues. Germline assignment: CDR1 SGHAT and CDR2 FQNNGV. The CDR3 loop reads CASSRTGGANNDQFF. The CDR3 coding sequence is TGTGCCAGCTCTAGAACGGGGGGGGCGAACAATGATCAGTTCTTC.

This clonotype was found many times. The chain has TRBV14 and TRBJ2-1, with TRBD1 matching over 8 bases. V shed 6 bases, J shed 2 bases, and the junction held 6 bases outside the gene matches. Germline V lookup: CDR1 SGHDN, CDR2 FVKESK. This CDR3 comprises 15 residues. In DNA, the CDR3 is TGTGCCAGCAGACAGACAGGGGTCACCTACAATGAGCAGTTCTTC. It translates to CASRQTGVTYNEQFF.

By share, this clonotype counts as medium-sized. The chain has TRBV19 and TRBJ1-2; the match to TRBD1 covers 8 bases. This CDR3 has 14 residues. Unmatched junction bases numbered 9, after V lost 5 bases and J lost 7 bases. Germline CDR1 reads LNHDA; CDR2 reads SQIVND (reference sequence). The CDR3 is CASSRQGSTGGYTF. As DNA, the CDR3 is TGTGCCAGTAGTCGACAGGGGTCCACGGGTGGCTACACCTTC.

This clonotype ranks as medium-sized. This sequence joins TRBV7-2 and TRBJ1-3, with a weak D call TRBD1 (5 bases). Germline CDR1 is SGHTA and CDR2 is FQGNSA. Trimming stripped 1 base from V and 4 bases from J, with 11 bases between. CDR3 length: 15 amino acids. The CDR3 sequence is CASSLGAGMGNTIYF. The CDR3 bases are TGTGCCAGCAGCTTAGGGGCAGGGATGGGAAACACCATATATTTT.

For this clonotype: This likely stems from a read error, as it lies one base from a far larger clone. This chain connects TRBV6-5 to TRBJ2-6, with 8 bases matching TRBD2. The germline CDR1 and CDR2 sequences are MNHEY and SVGAGI. CDR3 length equals 18 residues. The CDR3 loop is CASSPPTSGVSVANVLTF. The CDR3 DNA is TGTGCCAGCAGTCCGCCAACTAGCGGAGTATCTGTGGCCAACGTCCTGACTTTC.

The genes are TRBV7-9 and TRBJ2-5; perhaps TRBD2 as D (6 bases). The CDR3 contains 12 residues. Trimming pared 5 bases from V and 9 bases from J, leaving 13 bases between. Looked up from germline, CDR1 is SEHNR and CDR2 is FQNEAQ (reference sequence). The CDR3 nucleotides are TGTGCCAGCAGCAGGCCCACGGGGGCCCAGTACTTC. As protein: CASSRPTGAQYF.

The J gene is TRBJ2-7, the V gene TRBV6-1; 9 bases align to TRBD2. The CDR3 runs to 14 residues. Losses at the gene ends were 5 bases for V and 2 bases for J; bases not matched to a gene: 4. The germline V gene has CDR1 MNHNS and CDR2 SASEGT. The CDR3 reads CASSLGGGAYEQYF. In nucleotides, the CDR3 is TGTGCCAGCAGTCTCGGCGGGGGGGCCTACGAGCAGTACTTC.

This clonotype has at least ten counts. The chain employs TRBV28 and TRBJ1-2, with TRBD1 matching over 12 bases. This CDR3 contains 15 residues. Germline CDR1 reads MDHEN; CDR2 reads SYDVKM. Trimming at V came to 3 bases and at J to 5 bases, leaving 4 bases not matched to a gene. In DNA form, the CDR3 reads TGTGCCAGCAGTTTCACGGGACAGGGGGCTTATGGCTACACCTTC. Encoded protein: CASSFTGQGAYGYTF.